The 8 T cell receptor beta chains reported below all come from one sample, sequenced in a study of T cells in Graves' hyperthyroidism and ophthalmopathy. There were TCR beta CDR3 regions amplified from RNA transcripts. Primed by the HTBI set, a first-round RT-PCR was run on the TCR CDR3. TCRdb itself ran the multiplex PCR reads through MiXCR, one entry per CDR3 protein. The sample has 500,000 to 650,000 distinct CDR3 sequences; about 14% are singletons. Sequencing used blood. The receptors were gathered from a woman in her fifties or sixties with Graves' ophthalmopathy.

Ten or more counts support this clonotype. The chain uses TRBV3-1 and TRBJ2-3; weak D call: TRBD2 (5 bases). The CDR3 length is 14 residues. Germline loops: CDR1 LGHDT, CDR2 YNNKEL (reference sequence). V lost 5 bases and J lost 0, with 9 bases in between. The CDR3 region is CASSSERSTDTQYF. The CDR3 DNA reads TGTGCCAGCAGCTCGGAGCGGAGCACAGATACGCAGTATTTT.

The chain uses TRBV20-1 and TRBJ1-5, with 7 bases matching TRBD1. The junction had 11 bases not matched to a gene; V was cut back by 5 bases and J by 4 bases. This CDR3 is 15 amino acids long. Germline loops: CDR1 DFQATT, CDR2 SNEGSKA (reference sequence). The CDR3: CSAPTPPDRNQPQHF. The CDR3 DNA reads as TGCAGTGCTCCGACCCCCCCGGACAGGAATCAGCCCCAGCATTTT.

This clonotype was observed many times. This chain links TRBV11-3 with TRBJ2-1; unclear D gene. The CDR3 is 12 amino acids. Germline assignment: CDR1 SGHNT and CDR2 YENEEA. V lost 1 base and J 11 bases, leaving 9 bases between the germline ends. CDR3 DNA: TGTGCCAGCAGCTTAGGGCTTAATCAGCAGTTCTTC. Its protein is CASSLGLNQQFF.

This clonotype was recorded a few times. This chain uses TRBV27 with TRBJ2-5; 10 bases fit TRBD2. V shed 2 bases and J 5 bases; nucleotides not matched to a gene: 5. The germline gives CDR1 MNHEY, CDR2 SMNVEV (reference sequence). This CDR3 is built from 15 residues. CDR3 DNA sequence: TGTGCCAGCAGTTTACTAGCGGGAGATGGGGAGACCCAGTACTTC. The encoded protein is CASSLLAGDGETQYF.

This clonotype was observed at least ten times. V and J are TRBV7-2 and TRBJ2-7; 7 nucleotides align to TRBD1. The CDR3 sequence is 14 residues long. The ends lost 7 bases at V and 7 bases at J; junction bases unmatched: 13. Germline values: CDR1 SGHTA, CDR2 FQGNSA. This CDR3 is CASKKRDSFREQYF. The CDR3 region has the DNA TGTGCCAGCAAAAAACGGGACAGCTTTCGGGAGCAGTACTTC.

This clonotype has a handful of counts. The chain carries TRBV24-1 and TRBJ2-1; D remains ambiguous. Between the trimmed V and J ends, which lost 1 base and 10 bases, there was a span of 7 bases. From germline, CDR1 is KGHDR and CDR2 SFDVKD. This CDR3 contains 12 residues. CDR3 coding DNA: TGTGCCACCAGTGATTTAAACTACGAGCAGTTCTTC. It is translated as CATSDLNYEQFF.

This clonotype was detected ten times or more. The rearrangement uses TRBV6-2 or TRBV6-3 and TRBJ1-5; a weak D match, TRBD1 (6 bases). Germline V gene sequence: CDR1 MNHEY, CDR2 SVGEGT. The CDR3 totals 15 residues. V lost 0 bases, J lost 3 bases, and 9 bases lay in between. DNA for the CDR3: TGTGCCAGCAGTTACTCGAACAGGGTCAATCAGCCCCAGCATTTT. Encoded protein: CASSYSNRVNQPQHF.

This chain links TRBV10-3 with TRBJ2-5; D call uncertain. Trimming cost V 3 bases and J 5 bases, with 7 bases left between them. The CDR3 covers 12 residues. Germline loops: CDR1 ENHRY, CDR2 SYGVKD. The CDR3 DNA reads TGTGCCATCAGTGAATATAGGGAGACCCAGTACTTC. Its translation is CAISEYRETQYF.